The source of this T cell receptor (beta chain) is a study of cytomegalovirus exposure and HLA in healthy donors. V was cut by 6 bases and J by 5 bases, with 17 bases left in between. The CDR3 runs 15 residues. Germline lookup yields CDR1 MNHEY and CDR2 SVGAGI. Primers: 60 Vbeta forward and 13 Jbeta reverse. Clones were read by immunoSEQ multiplex PCR, and TCRdb kept only the in-frame ones, dropping some. The sample yields around 100,000 clones, roughly 78% seen once. Findings of the study overall: The authors later linked a missense DCLRE1C variant to TCR beta V- and J-gene trimming. HLA restriction was apparent for most CMV-associated TCR beta chains in a later analysis.

In regard to this clone: Its antigen is currently unknown.

Sequencing was performed on PBMCs. The gene calls are TRBV6-5 and TRBJ2-4; D possibly corresponds to TRBD1 (6 bases). The TCR sequence derives from a woman aged 40 to 50 in good health and CMV-seropositive. CDR3 sequence: CASRSQGWAQNIQYF. CDR3 nucleotides: TGTGCCAGCAGATCACAGGGATGGGCCCAAAACATTCAGTACTTC.